This note documents a single T cell receptor (beta chain) sequence. Its antigen is unidentified. This entry comes from a study of cytomegalovirus exposure and HLA in healthy donors. Study in general: The Caucasian-associated ancestry cluster contained about 80% of the approximately 430 genotyped donors.

Donors showed nominal health when sampled, although they likely had unrecorded immune exposures. The PCR had 60 Vbeta and 13 Jbeta primers. Using immunoSEQ multiplex PCR, the repertoire was profiled, and TCRdb retains in-frame clones only, with some absent. The sample includes some 140,000 clones, around nine tenths seen only once; the top ten take 5.2%. V lost 4 bases to trimming and J lost 3 bases, with 10 bases between them. The CDR3 is made up of 13 amino acids. Germline V CDR1 and CDR2: MNHEY, SVGAGI. Study-wide points: Later analysis reportedly placed an Asian-associated ancestry cluster below the roughly 700-donor mean in N-insertions. There was a cluster of highly shared sequence variants that was likely a sequencing artifact.

This receptor was identified in a woman in her twenties or thirties in good health and CMV-seronegative. The V gene is TRBV6-5, the J gene TRBJ2-7, with no clear D. The sequencing sample was made of PBMCs. The chain's CDR3 is CASSWLEGYEQYF. As DNA, the CDR3 is TGTGCCAGCAGTTGGCTAGAAGGCTACGAGCAGTACTTC.